This T cell receptor (beta chain) was retrieved from a study of shared clonotypes between healthy human individuals. Looking at the study overall: In total, the donors were a couple of women and three men aged 18 to 49.

Study donors comprised healthy, HIV-negative adults devoid of recent acute infection or vaccination. Measured with immunoSEQ multiplex PCR; TCRdb has only the in-frame clones, and not every one. The sample consists of 2 million to 2.5 million clones, roughly 90% of them appearing once. Input material: naive CD4+ T cells from PBMCs. Subset here: CD45RA+ positively selected. The clonotype originates from a man aged 18 to 29 in good health. Some clones in this sample may be carry-over from other donors' samples.

CDR3: CASGGVAAGEQFF. The CDR3 bases are TGTGCCAGCGGAGGCGTCGCCGCCGGTGAGCAGTTCTTC. The rearrangement links TRBV28 to TRBJ2-1; the D gene is possibly TRBD2 (5 bases). This CDR3 is 13 amino acids long. The germline V and J ends were trimmed by 8 bases and 9 bases, with 17 bases remaining between them. CDR1 and CDR2 (germline): MDHEN, SYDVKM.